The 26 T cell receptor beta chains below were found in one sample sequenced in a study of T cell responses to AZD1222 COVID-19 vaccine. Here immunoSEQ multiplex PCR was the method, and the copy in TCRdb shows in-frame clones only, minus some. The sample has about 150,000 clones, roughly nine tenths seen once. This specimen was peripheral blood, taken on day 0 of AZD1222 vaccination. The receptors derive from an adult in good health.

The chain links TRBV30 to TRBJ1-1; D perhaps matches TRBD1 (5 bases). V lost 2 bases and J 5 bases, leaving 12 bases between the germline ends. CDR1 is GTSNPN and CDR2 is SVGIG in the germline V gene (reference sequence). The CDR3 is made up of 13 amino acids. The CDR3 DNA is TGTGCCTGGAGTTCATGGGAGGGGACTGAAGCTTTCTTT. Translated, it gives CAWSSWEGTEAFF. Looking up the rest from reference TRBV30 and TRBJ1-1 gives the full variable domain: SQTIHQWPATLVQPVGSPLSLECTVEGTSNPNLYWYRQAAGRGLQLLFYSVGIGQISSEVPQNLSASRPQDRQFILSSKKLLLSDSGFYLCAWSSWEGTEAFFGQGTRLTVV.

This clone appeared a single time. The chain employs TRBV11-2 and TRBJ1-3; 7 nucleotides match TRBD1. CDR3 length equals 17 residues. The V gene's germline CDR1 is SGHAT and CDR2 FQNNGV. The J segment lost 4 bases and the V segment lost 5 bases, leaving 14 bases of the junction unmatched. CDR3 sequence: CASSPPDRDYAGNTIYF. CDR3 bases: TGTGCCAGCAGCCCCCCAGACAGGGATTATGCCGGAAACACCATATATTTT.

The chain carries TRBV11-2 and TRBJ2-7, with unresolved D. This CDR3 region has 16 residues. Germline CDR1 is SGHAT and CDR2 is FQNNGV. Trimming removed 5 bases from V and 3 bases from J, with 20 bases in between. For the CDR3, the DNA is TGTGCCAGCAGCAACCGGGTCCCTGCGCCAAGCTACGAGCAGTACTTC. Translated, it gives CASSNRVPAPSYEQYF.

The chain recombines TRBV28 with TRBJ2-7; D not certain. Germline V gene lookup returns CDR1 MDHEN and CDR2 SYDVKM. V lost 4 bases, J lost 2 bases, and 15 bases lay in between. The CDR3 consists of 15 residues. The CDR3 sequence: CASSSQRVTPYEQYF. In DNA form, the CDR3 reads TGTGCCAGCAGTTCCCAGAGAGTGACCCCCTACGAGCAGTACTTC.

As concerns this clone: Other DNA sequences from this sample encode an identical CDR3 as well. The chain couples TRBV7-9 to TRBJ2-7; maybe TRBD2 (6 bases). The CDR3 is 11 amino acids. Trimming pared 5 bases from V and 7 bases from J, leaving 9 bases between. Per the germline V gene, CDR1 is SEHNR and CDR2 is FQNEAQ (reference sequence). CDR3 sequence reads: CASSLAGEQYF. Written as DNA, the CDR3 is TGTGCCAGCAGCCTGGCGGGGGAGCAGTACTTC.

The gene calls are TRBV19 and TRBJ1-2; D might be TRBD1 (5 bases). This CDR3 is 12 amino acids long. V lost 3 bases to trimming and J lost 8 bases, with 10 bases between them. CDR1 LNHDA and CDR2 SQIVND come from the germline V gene (reference sequence). CDR3 protein: CASSIGAAGYTF. DNA for the CDR3: TGTGCCAGTAGTATCGGGGCAGCAGGCTACACCTTC.

Written as DNA, the CDR3 is TGCGCCAGCAGCTTGGGAGGGGCTGGCTACACCTTC. Translating it yields CASSLGGAGYTF. The V and J genes are TRBV5-1 and TRBJ1-2; weak D call: TRBD1 (5 bases). This CDR3 spans 12 amino acids. CDR1 and CDR2 (germline): SGHRS, YFSETQ. The germline V and J ends were trimmed by 0 bases and 7 bases, with 7 bases remaining between them.

The rearrangement joins TRBV28 to TRBJ2-7; 9 bases align to TRBD2. The germline V gene has CDR1 MDHEN and CDR2 SYDVKM. With 5 bases clipped from V and 1 base from J, the junction kept 3 bases outside the gene matches. This CDR3 comprises 14 residues. Written as DNA, the CDR3 is TGTGCCAGCAGTCAGCTAGCGGGGTCCTACGAGCAGTACTTC. The encoded protein is CASSQLAGSYEQYF.

This sequence joins TRBV27 and TRBJ2-7, with 7 bases fitting TRBD1. V was pared by 5 bases and J by 0 bases, with 7 bases of the junction left unmatched. Per the germline V gene, CDR1 is MNHEY and CDR2 is SMNVEV (reference sequence). The CDR3 is made up of 15 amino acids. In DNA form, the CDR3 reads TGTGCCAGCAGTCCCCCCGGGACAGTCTCCTACGAGCAGTACTTC. This codes for CASSPPGTVSYEQYF.

Here the CDR3 DNA reads TGTGCCAGCAGCTTAGATGGGGGCGGGTACACTGAAGCTTTCTTT. Residues: CASSLDGGGYTEAFF. The chain links TRBV7-2 to TRBJ1-1; perhaps TRBD1 as D (6 bases). Germline CDR1 SGHTA, CDR2 FQGNSA. CDR3 length: 15 amino acids. Deletions cut 1 base from V and 3 bases from J, with 12 bases between.

This chain uses TRBV28 with TRBJ2-1, with 9 bases aligning to TRBD1. Trimming at V came to 2 bases and at J to 3 bases, leaving 5 bases not matched to a gene. The CDR3 length is 16 residues. Germline-derived CDR1 and CDR2 are MDHEN and SYDVKM. The CDR3 sequence is CASSLPDRGGYNEQFF. In DNA, the CDR3 is TGTGCCAGCAGTTTACCGGACAGGGGAGGCTACAATGAGCAGTTCTTC.

V is TRBV7-2 and J is TRBJ1-4; 7 bases map to TRBD1. The CDR3 has 16 amino acids. CDR1 SGHTA and CDR2 FQGNSA come from the germline V gene. With V trimmed by 5 bases and J by 4 bases, 10 bases remained unmatched. CDR3: CASSPRSGQINEKLFF. Here the CDR3 DNA reads TGTGCCAGCAGCCCCCGATCGGGACAGATTAATGAAAAACTGTTTTTT.

The chain recombines TRBV28 with TRBJ1-1, with D unclear. The CDR3 spans 12 residues. The V gene's germline CDR1 is MDHEN and CDR2 SYDVKM. The V gene lost 6 bases and the J gene lost 10 bases, with 15 bases spanning the gap. The CDR3 reads CASSPGSFVAFF. In nucleotides, the CDR3 is TGTGCCAGCAGCCCGGGGTCATTTGTAGCTTTCTTT.

The chain employs TRBV5-1 and TRBJ2-1; 7 bases line up with TRBD2. The V gene end was trimmed by 0 bases and the J gene end by 2 bases; junction bases not matched to a gene: 5. The CDR3 spans 16 residues. CDR1 is SGHRS and CDR2 is YFSETQ in the germline V gene. This chain's CDR3 is CASSLVPGGTYNEQFF. The CDR3 DNA sequence: TGCGCCAGCAGCTTGGTGCCGGGGGGAACCTACAATGAGCAGTTCTTC.

In this sample, this clone turned up a few times. The chain joins TRBV4-2 to TRBJ2-1; TRBD2 might be the D (6 bases). V was pared by 3 bases and J by 0 bases, with 30 bases between. CDR3 length: 22 residues. Germline V lookup: CDR1 LGHNA, CDR2 YNFKEQ. The chain's CDR3 is CASSHPSSDSTLSGHSYNEQFF. The CDR3 DNA sequence: TGTGCCAGCAGCCACCCCTCATCCGATTCTACCCTAAGCGGGCACTCCTACAATGAGCAGTTCTTC.

This chain links TRBV12-3 or TRBV12-4 with TRBJ2-7; 7 positions match TRBD2. The CDR3 runs to 13 residues. J gave up 4 bases and V 5 bases, and 5 bases lay outside the gene matches. CDR3 residues: CASSLGSGYEQYF. DNA of the CDR3: TGTGCCAGCAGTCTTGGTAGCGGGTACGAGCAGTACTTC.

The V call is TRBV7-6, the J call TRBJ2-7, with 9 bases identical to TRBD1. The CDR3 loop spans 13 amino acids. The V and J ends lost 4 bases and 5 bases, in that order; junction bases with no gene match: 3. Germline CDR1 is SGHVS and CDR2 is FNYEAQ. The CDR3 nucleotides are TGTGCCAGCAGCTCCCGACAGGGGGACGAGCAGTACTTC. This codes for CASSSRQGDEQYF.

In this sample, this clone turned up a few times. V gene TRBV7-9 combines with J gene TRBJ2-3; D gene uncertain. Germline CDR1 is SEHNR and CDR2 is FQNEAQ (reference sequence). This CDR3 comprises 12 residues. With 2 bases removed from V and 5 bases from J, the gap between germline ends came to 5 bases. CDR3 sequence: CASSLSLDTQYF. CDR3 in DNA: TGTGCCAGCAGCTTATCTCTAGATACGCAGTATTTT. Complete variable domain (other parts from reference TRBV7-9 and TRBJ2-3): DTGVSQNPRHKITKRGQNVTFRCDPISEHNRLYWYRQTLGQGPEFLTYFQNEAQLEKSRLLSDRFSAERPKGSFSTLEIQRTEQGDSAMYLCASSLSLDTQYFGPGTRLTVL.

The V gene is TRBV5-1, the J gene TRBJ2-7; TRBD2 aligns across 10 bases. The length of the CDR3 is 15 residues. Trimming cost V 3 bases and J 3 bases; bases outside gene matches: 6. Germline CDR1 reads SGHRS; CDR2 reads YFSETQ. CDR3 in amino acids: CASSSLAGAVYEQYF. For the CDR3, the DNA is TGCGCCAGCAGCTCCCTAGCGGGAGCGGTCTACGAGCAGTACTTC.

CDR3 in DNA: TGTGCCAGCAGTTTAGCGGGAGGGATAGATACGCAGTATTTT. As protein: CASSLAGGIDTQYF. The V call is TRBV6-5, the J call TRBJ2-3; 11 bases are a match to TRBD2. CDR3 length: 14 residues. CDR1 is MNHEY and CDR2 is SVGAGI in the germline V gene. Losses at the gene ends were 4 bases for V and 5 bases for J; bases not matched to a gene: 2.

The chain couples TRBV29-1 to TRBJ1-2; tentatively, D is TRBD1 (6 bases). Germline V lookup: CDR1 SQVTM, CDR2 ANQGSEA. Trimming removed 6 bases at V and 5 bases at J, with 19 bases between. CDR3 length equals 14 residues. The CDR3 DNA reads TGCAGCGTCGGAGGGGCCAGGGGTGGATATGGCTACACCTTC. Its protein is CSVGGARGGYGYTF.

The sample holds a few counts of this clone. The chain couples TRBV7-7 to TRBJ2-2; D unclear. V shed 5 bases and J shed 4 bases, with 17 bases lying between them. From germline, CDR1 is SSHAT and CDR2 FNYEAQ (reference sequence). This CDR3 comprises 16 residues. The CDR3 nucleotides are TGTGCCAGCAGCCCCAGTTGGGGTTTTGGCACCGGGGAGCTGTTTTTT. This codes for CASSPSWGFGTGELFF. Full variable domain (rest looked up from reference TRBV7-7 and TRBJ2-2): GAGVSQSPRYKVTKRGQDVTLRCDPISSHATLYWYQQALGQGPEFLTYFNYEAQPDKSGLPSDRFSAERPEGSISTLTIQRTEQRDSAMYRCASSPSWGFGTGELFFGEGSRLTVL.

The chain uses TRBV2 and TRBJ2-2, with 11 bases that match TRBD2. The length of the CDR3 is 17 residues. J lost 6 bases, V lost 1 base, and 7 bases had no gene match. Germline V gene sequence: CDR1 SNHLY, CDR2 FYNNEI. The CDR3 nucleotides are TGTGCCAGCAGTGAAGAGGGGACTAGCGGATTGGCCGGGGAGCTGTTTTTT. It yields the protein CASSEEGTSGLAGELFF.

V is TRBV6-1 and J is TRBJ1-6, with 7 bases that match TRBD1. CDR3 length equals 15 residues. V shed 3 bases and J 2 bases; nucleotides not matched to a gene: 1. Per germline, CDR1 MNHNS and CDR2 SASEGT. The CDR3 sequence is CASSEDRTYNSPLHF. The CDR3 bases are TGTGCCAGCAGTGAGGACAGGACCTATAATTCACCCCTCCACTTT.

The chain uses TRBV19 and TRBJ1-1; D not resolved. The length of the CDR3 is 16 residues. Germline V gene sequence: CDR1 LNHDA, CDR2 SQIVND (reference sequence). Trimming pared 4 bases from V and 3 bases from J, leaving 18 bases between. The CDR3: CASSNERAPAHTEAFF. Written as DNA, the CDR3 is TGTGCCAGTAGTAACGAAAGGGCCCCTGCCCACACTGAAGCTTTCTTT.

The rearrangement links TRBV27 to TRBJ2-7; D is possibly TRBD1 (5 bases). CDR3 length equals 13 residues. In germline, CDR1 is MNHEY, CDR2 SMNVEV (reference sequence). Trimming took 6 bases from V and 0 from J, leaving 9 bases between them. For the CDR3, the DNA is TGTGCCAGCAGGGGGCCTCTCTCCTACGAGCAGTACTTC. This codes for CASRGPLSYEQYF.